This TCR beta chain is drawn from a study of CD8 T cells in ankylosing spondylitis. A remark on this clonotype: Its antigen is not identified.

TCRdb used MiXCR to reprocess the 5' RACE reads, holding one entry per CDR3 protein. The sample contains 200,000 to 300,000 distinct CDR3 sequences, about 10% of which appear only once. Study results and caveats: Within peripheral blood, clones linked to disease were CD8+ and relatively rare. Significant enrichment of disease-linked clones was reportedly seen in matched ankylosing spondylitis synovial fluid.

The CDR3 is made up of 14 amino acids. Germline CDR1 is SNHLY and CDR2 is FYNNEI. Trimming took 11 bases from V and 1 from J, leaving 16 bases between them. The TCR sequence derives from a male donor with ankylosing spondylitis or in good health (not recorded which). The sequenced sample consisted of blood, either unsorted or a sorted T cell fraction (not recorded which). The chain uses TRBV2 and TRBJ2-3; no reliable D call. The CDR3 DNA is TGTGCCTGCCGCGCAGGCCTTCGCACAGATACGCAGTATTTT. As protein: CACRAGLRTDTQYF.